This T cell receptor (beta chain) was obtained from a study of cytomegalovirus exposure and HLA in healthy donors (dated by TCRdb to 2016 to 2017). For context, the study as a whole: An earlier analysis of approximately 640 of the donors reported roughly 300 Gb of sequence data and roughly 110 million unique TCR beta sequences from about 200 million T cells. Besides the first cohort of 550 to 750 subjects, a separate validation cohort made up of 120 or so different subjects was used. Rather than drawing on any new phenotypic data, the later analysis identified candidate immune exposures from TCR beta sequences and the way those sequences occurred across donors. Roughly 320 gigabases of sequencing data and around 80 million unique TCR sequences made up an early release that covered approximately 700 HLA-typed donors. Both class I and class II loci were covered by HLA typing, at four-digit resolution. The number of donors typed differed by locus, with about 629-640 for A, B, C, DRB1 and DQB1, more than 500 for DQA1, some 570 for DPA1, and around 460 for DPB1. Among roughly 400 genotyped donors of the cohort, an average of approximately 220,000 unique TCR beta nucleotide sequences was sequenced per donor, of which about 18% were non-productive. The T cell repertoires of several hundred subjects were profiled by immunosequencing and related to cytomegalovirus serostatus. Donor age, sex, ethnicity and CMV serostatus were compiled together with the repertoire data. A later analysis re-analyzed previously published TCR beta repertoires from 600 to 850 donors and added high-resolution HLA genotyping to study TCR occurrence patterns. Every repertoire in the discovery cohort had been generated on one and the same sequencing platform. Genome-wide SNP genotypes for about three fifths of the roughly 670 donors were used in a later genetic analysis, which treated that subset as a discovery cohort. Among the approximately 420 genotyped donors, roughly 80% belonged to the genetic ancestry cluster associated with self-reported Caucasian donors. To predict cytomegalovirus infection status, the study combined high-throughput TCR immunosequencing, statistical association of individual TCRs with disease status, and machine learning. The study was designed to test whether signatures of past pathogen exposure could be identified by cataloging public T cell receptors. An earlier analysis of 587 of the donors used high-throughput TCR beta sequencing to judge whether each TCR beta V gene segment behaved as functional or pseudogenic. A handful of DR-DQ haplotypes were handled as single units for association and clustering because linkage in the cohort was strong. On the study overall, not on this receptor specifically: Roughly uniform sequencing depth across donors was assumed in presence/absence analyses, although this assumption may not hold. In this cohort, only TCR beta chains were sequenced, and detectable features were limited by the absence of alpha or paired-chain data. In a later genetic analysis, a missense DCLRE1C variant was associated with V-gene and J-gene trimming of TCR beta chains, and the association was replicated in an independent cohort. Because counts were too low, about 18 rarely observed V segments, including chromosome 9 orphons, were excluded from the earlier analysis of around 590 of the donors. The study listed 150 to 200 TCR beta chains as associated with cytomegalovirus. HLA typing was unavailable for some donors at each locus, so association tests used only the typed subset. Three of the identified cytomegalovirus-associated TCR beta chains were confirmed in vitro to be specific for cytomegalovirus antigens. A further reported finding was that TCR beta sequences accurately predicted the HLA-A and HLA-B alleles for most subjects in the first cohort. Most TCR sequences were observed very rarely across donors, whereas some public TCRs were present in many individuals. Assigning TCR associations to individual alleles was difficult when HLA alleles, especially DR and DQ, strongly co-occurred. Broadly in line with IMGT annotations, most TCR beta V segments showed up in productive rearrangements about 87% or about 30% of the time in an earlier analysis of approximately 640 of the donors. Correlated functional status among segregating V segments might reflect linkage disequilibrium, but an unknown experimental factor could not be ruled out. In a later analysis, HLA-associated TCR beta chains showed more clonal expansion and lower generation probabilities than non-associated chains that were equally common. In a later analysis, TCR association rates were found to vary across HLA loci, with the most associated TCRs seen for DRB1 alleles and the fewest for HLA-C alleles. A later analysis found that most CMV-associated TCR beta chains appeared HLA-restricted, with HLA associations seemingly driven largely by CMV exposure. At a false discovery rate of 0.05, a later analysis linked some 18,000 TCR beta sequences to specific HLA alleles. CMV serostatus was the only immune exposure information available for the cohort. According to a later genetic analysis, donors in an Asian-associated ancestry cluster had fewer N-insertions in productive TCRs than the approximately 690-donor mean. The authors suggested that the approach could potentially be generalized to other disease states and immunological phenotypes. A cluster of highly shared sequence variants was judged likely to represent a technical artifact of the sequencing pipeline. The classifier was reported to diagnose cytomegalovirus status with high specificity and sensitivity in both the original and validation cohorts. In a later analysis, several top co-occurrence clusters were reported to appear linked to parvovirus B19, influenza, CMV and Epstein-Barr virus.

The cohort was made up of approximately 670 healthy bone marrow donors. All cohort members were sampled while nominally healthy, although unrecorded immune exposures were likely present. The donor tested CMV seronegative, placing the donor among the 352 seronegative members of the cohort. Each donor provided a peripheral blood sample, and peripheral blood mononuclear cells were used for TCR beta sequencing. Genomic DNA extraction from the blood cell samples was performed with the Qiagen DNeasy Blood Extraction Kit. Library prep was done by the immunoSEQ multiplex PCR assay. The multiplex PCR relied on a mix of 60 forward primers for TCR Vbeta segments and 13 reverse primers for TCR Jbeta segments. Amplification of the CDR3 region of rearranged TCR beta genes was performed with a multiplex PCR assay on genomic DNA. Amplified TCR beta libraries were sequenced as 87-base-pair reads on the Illumina HiSeq System. Under the source paper's analysis protocol: In a later analysis, 77 million or so unique TCR beta chains were counted across the approximately 620 repertoires, and about 10 million of these chains were shared by at least two donors. Raw reads were error-corrected and collapsed into unique sequences by a nearest-neighbor algorithm in which closely related sequences were merged to remove PCR and sequencing errors. V, D and J gene segments were assigned by aligning CDR3 sequences to IMGT reference sequences. For a sequence to be retained, a match of at least six nucleotides to both a V gene segment and a J gene segment was required. Rearrangements were classified as productive when the CDR3 lacked stop codons and remained in frame with V and J, and all other rearrangements were classified as non-productive. CDR3 was defined according to IMGT convention as the region running from the second conserved V-encoded cysteine to the conserved J-encoded phenylalanine. Sequences without an unambiguous match to a single V gene segment were excluded from the earlier analysis of over 500 of the donors. In an earlier analysis of some 590 of the donors, a V segment was called functional when productive rearrangements were above 56.7%, and segregating when the standard deviation between donors exceeded 5%. A statistical classification framework was built for diagnosing cytomegalovirus status from the catalog of TCR beta chain sequences. In a later analysis, V and J genes were assigned by comparing TCR nucleotide sequences against IMGT/GENE-DB human TR gene sequences. A later analysis assigned CDR3 sequences and most-parsimonious VDJ recombination scenarios with the TCRdist pipeline. A later analysis defined each TCR beta chain by its CDR3 amino acid sequence plus V-gene family, and excluded reads lacking a unique V-gene family. As a way to deal with suspected cross-contamination and a sequencing artifact, a later analysis dropped roughly 600 nucleotide sequences that were highly shared and had low generation probability. In a later analysis, a clonal expansion index was calculated for each public chain from normalized within-repertoire ranks of inferred template counts. In a later analysis, generation probabilities were computed with a VDJ recombination model fitted to out-of-frame rearrangements, and the resulting probabilities were checked against IGoR. In a later analysis, hypergeometric tests were used to score TCR-TCR, TCR-HLA and TCR-CMV co-occurrence, with a repertoire-size bias correction applied to TCR pairs. A later analysis estimated false discovery rates by permuting HLA or CMV assignments 20 times. In a later analysis, co-occurring TCRs were grouped using DBSCAN, and TCRdist sequence similarity was added for clustering within HLA-allele-positive subsets. Repertoires with fewer than 30,000 or more than 120,000 public chains were left out of co-occurrence clustering, as were five repertoires with anomalous nucleotide sharing. What TCRdb holds here is the immuneACCESS table cut down to in-frame rearrangements. Part of the clones is not present; checked against another copy, under half of the missing clones reflect an unresolved V gene, and the others are unexplained. V and J calls and clone size are copied from that table; D and trimming were computed from the DNA. The sample table on file contains approximately 110,000 clones. Roughly 0.64% of the sample rests with the top ten.

On this clone: What this receptor recognizes is not known.

This receptor was taken from a man aged 50 to 60 in good health and CMV-seronegative. The material sequenced was PBMCs.

The CDR3 loop reads CASSLVGEQFF. The sequenced DNA is TGTGCCAGCAGCTTAGTCGGTGAGCAGTTCTTC. The chain couples TRBV7-8 to TRBJ2-1, with an unclear D gene assignment. Sequences SGHVS (CDR1) and FQNEAQ (CDR2) are obtained from the germline V gene. V gives up 1 base and J gives up 9 bases, and the segment between their germline ends measures 4 bases. The CDR3 measures 11 amino acids from cysteine to phenylalanine. Only CDR3 DNA remains: 33 bases, in frame from the first base.